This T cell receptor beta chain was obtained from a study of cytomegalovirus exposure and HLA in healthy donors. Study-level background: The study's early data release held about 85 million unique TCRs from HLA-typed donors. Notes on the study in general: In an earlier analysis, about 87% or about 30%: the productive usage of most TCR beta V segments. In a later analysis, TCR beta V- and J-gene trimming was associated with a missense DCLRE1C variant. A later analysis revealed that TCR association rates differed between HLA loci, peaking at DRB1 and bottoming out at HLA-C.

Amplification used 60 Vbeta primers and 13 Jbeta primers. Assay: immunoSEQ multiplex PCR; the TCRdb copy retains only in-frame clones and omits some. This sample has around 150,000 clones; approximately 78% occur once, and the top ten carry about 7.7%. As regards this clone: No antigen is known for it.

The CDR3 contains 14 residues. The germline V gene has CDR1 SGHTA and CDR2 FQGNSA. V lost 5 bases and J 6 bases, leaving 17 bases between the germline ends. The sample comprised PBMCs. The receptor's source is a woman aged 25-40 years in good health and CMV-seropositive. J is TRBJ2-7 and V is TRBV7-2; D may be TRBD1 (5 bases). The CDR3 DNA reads TGTGCCAGCAGCCCAGACAGATATTCGGGCGAGCAGTACTTC. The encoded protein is CASSPDRYSGEQYF.